This T cell receptor beta chain was identified in a study of Ad26.COV2.S vaccination and SARS-CoV-2 variants (dated by TCRdb to the early 2020s). About the investigation overall: Vaccine-arm donors were drawn from COV1001, a multicentre, randomized, double-blind, placebo-controlled phase I-IIa trial of Ad26.COV2.S in healthy adults. Ad26.COV2.S was administered intramuscularly at a dose of 5x10^10 or 1x10^11 viral particles, either as one shot or as two shots given 56 days apart. The specificity and breadth of SARS-CoV-2-reactive T cell receptors after Ad26.COV2.S vaccination were assessed by TCRbeta repertoire sequencing. The TCR-sequenced set comprised about 32 samples: some 20 Ad26.COV2.S vaccine recipients, 5 placebo recipients and 8 SARS-CoV-2 convalescent individuals. Trial participants were randomized into five groups of five, in which low-dose or high-dose Ad26.COV2.S was given once or twice, or placebo was given on both occasions. Blinding of investigators to trial group allocation was maintained during experiments and outcome assessment.

CDR1 and CDR2 are drawn from the germline V gene: MGHDK, SYGVNS. The CDR3 runs 16 residues from the cysteine to the phenylalanine. Of the read, only the CDR3 DNA is kept; its 48 bases are in frame from base 1. V is pruned by 3 bases and J by 1 base, leaving 9 bases of the junction without a gene match. The treatment or condition label, as the study defines it: around 19 received Ad26.COV2.S at low or high dose, single or two shots; 5 received placebo; per-sample allocation not given. For vaccine and placebo recipients, the sequenced repertoires came from samples collected on day 63 after the first injection. Cohort 1b enrolled roughly 25 adults aged 18-55 years at a single site in Boston, USA, between 29 July and 7 August 2020. Ad26.COV2.S was a replication-incompetent adenovirus type 26 vector that expressed a prefusion-stabilized SARS-CoV-2 spike protein derived from the original Wuhan strain.

Notes on this clone: Its binding antigen is unknown. No base quality values were provided; no much bigger clone lies one nucleotide off.

The immunoSEQ Assay was the method used to sequence TCRbeta CDR3 regions. After extraction, genomic DNA underwent amplification by bias-controlled multiplex PCR, followed by high-throughput sequencing. Per the authors' processing: To quantify the absolute abundance of every unique TCRbeta CDR3 region, sequences were collapsed and filtered. T cell fraction was estimated by normalizing TCRbeta template counts to usable DNA, which was measured by amplifying reference genes present in all nucleated cells. Repertoire TCRs were annotated as SARS-CoV-2-specific when V gene, CDR3 amino acid sequence and J gene were exactly matched to a known reactive TCR set. The reference SARS-CoV-2 TCR set was obtained from MIRA and was filtered for enrichment in COVID-19-positive ImmuneCODE repertoires, whereby public or cross-reactive TCRs were removed. Based on the MIRA antigens, annotated TCRs were further analysed at the level of specific ORF or position within ORF. Depth was the summed frequency of annotated unique rearrangements, while breadth was defined as annotated unique rearrangements over total unique productive rearrangements. Group comparisons of TCR breadth used two-sided Wilcoxon rank-sum tests. Sourced from immuneACCESS, this table was stored by TCRdb with only in-frame sequences that have V and J called. A share of the clones is absent; for the studies checked, an unresolved V gene accounts for under half, and the remainder has no known explanation. That table is the source of V, J and clone size, and D and trimming were worked out from the DNA. This sample has about 400,000 clones in its table, and about 83% of those were observed once. The ten largest clonotypes hold roughly 7.4% of the sample.

Study-wide conclusions, independent of this receptor: The study lacked the statistical power to compare responses across vaccine doses or regimens. Compared with placebo recipients, Ad26.COV2.S recipients showed higher spike-specific TCR breadth (P = 0.0014). Vaccine and placebo recipients had comparable non-spike TCR breadth, which fits with the vaccine containing only spike. The authors noted that the TCR breadth and depth analyses may have underestimated total T cell responses. Substantial breadth of spike-specific CD8+ and CD4+ T cell responses was reported after vaccination.

The input for sequencing was peripheral blood, taken in a trial of Ad26.COV2.S vaccine versus placebo. The clonotype originates from a person between 18 and 60 years old who received the Ad26.COV2.S COVID-19 vaccine or a placebo. The chain joins TRBV25-1 to TRBJ2-7; 7 central nucleotides agree with TRBD1. CDR3 sequence: CASSDYSTGKSYEQYF. The nucleotides read TGTGCCAGCAGTGACTACTCGACAGGGAAATCCTACGAGCAGTACTTC.